The clone carrying this T cell receptor beta chain was counted a few times. The trim removed 0 bases at V and 4 bases at J, leaving 3 bases unmatched. The CDR3 extends over 15 amino acids. Looked up from germline, CDR1 is MNHEY and CDR2 is SMNVEV (reference sequence). These data are taken from a study of T-cell memory formation after mild COVID-19. Constant-segment primers served in 5'RACE that generated TCR alpha and TCR beta cDNA libraries bearing sample barcodes and UMIs. TCRdb used MiXCR to reprocess the 5' RACE reads, holding one entry per CDR3 protein. The sample lists about 410,000 distinct CDR3 sequences, approximately 18% occurring once.

Sequences were obtained from PBMCs or a T cell subset sorted from them (not recorded which). The chain has TRBV27 and TRBJ2-3; 8 bases match TRBD2. This receptor was identified in a man younger than 30 who had mild COVID-19 (a few samples of this study predate the infection). Cell type and time point are not known. CDR3 region: CASSLSPSGSDTQYF. CDR3 coding DNA: TGTGCCAGCAGTTTATCGCCTAGCGGGTCAGATACGCAGTATTTT.